The present T cell receptor beta chain was sequenced within a study of blood T cell repertoires in COVID-19. As for the study in general: Acute-phase and convalescent COVID-19 samples originated in the United States, Italy and Spain. PBMCs, B-cell-depleted T cells, or T cells were the source of the cDNA or gDNA that made up the material.

Original data processing: From reference gene primer amplification, estimates of nucleated cell counts were derived. Measured with immunoSEQ multiplex PCR; TCRdb has only the in-frame clones, and not every one. That table is the source of V, J and clone size, and D and trimming were worked out from the DNA. The table lists fewer than 20,000 clones, around 92% of them singletons, with around 7.2% in the top ten. V dropped 0 bases and J dropped 8 bases, with 15 bases sitting between them. Germline V CDR1 and CDR2: LGHNA, YNFKEQ. The CDR3 covers 15 residues. The sample was peripheral blood. The chain recombines TRBV4-2 with TRBJ2-3, with no clear D. This TCR derives from a human donor in a cohort sampled during active COVID-19. This CDR3 reads CASSQETNYAVTQYF. CDR3 nucleotide sequence: TGTGCCAGCAGCCAAGAAACCAATTACGCGGTTACGCAGTATTTT.